This record concerns one TCR beta chain sequence. This clone has only one observation. Which antigen it targets is not known. Base qualities are missing; no much larger clone stands one base away. The data were obtained in a study of cytomegalovirus exposure and HLA in healthy donors (dated by TCRdb to 2016 to 2017). Broadly, across the study: In an earlier analysis of under 600 of the donors, 250 to 300 Gb of sequence data and approximately 120 million unique TCR beta sequences from about 190 million T cells were reported. An early release covering over 500 HLA-typed donors comprised approximately 300 gigabases of sequencing data and around 85 million unique TCR sequences. The genetic ancestry cluster associated with self-reported Caucasian donors included 81% of the approximately 400 genotyped donors. The aim of the study was to test whether cataloging public T cell receptors could identify signatures of past pathogen exposure. The T cell repertoires of 550 to 850 subjects were profiled by immunosequencing and related to cytomegalovirus serostatus. In addition to the first cohort of around 670 subjects, a separate validation cohort of 130 or so different subjects was used. To predict cytomegalovirus infection status, the study brought together high-throughput TCR immunosequencing, statistical association of individual TCRs with disease status, and machine learning. In a later analysis, previously published TCR beta repertoires from hundreds of donors were re-analyzed and high-resolution HLA genotyping was added so that TCR occurrence patterns could be studied. In the later analysis, no new phenotypic data were used to find candidate immune exposures; instead, reliance was placed on TCR beta sequences and their occurrence across donors. In an earlier analysis of 500 to 650 of the donors, high-throughput TCR beta sequencing was used to judge whether each TCR beta V gene segment behaved as functional or pseudogenic. Donor age, sex, ethnicity and CMV serostatus were compiled alongside the repertoire data. Genome-wide SNP genotypes for about three fifths of the roughly 700 donors were used in a later genetic analysis, which treated that subset as a discovery cohort. All discovery cohort repertoires had been generated using a single sequencing platform. HLA typing covered class I and class II loci at four-digit resolution. Typing coverage differed by locus: A, B, C, DRB1 and DQB1 were typed in about 620-640 donors, DQA1 in 522, DPA1 in around 600, and DPB1 in approximately 450. Four or five DR-DQ haplotypes were treated as single units for association and clustering because of strong linkage in the cohort. Among 300 to 450 genotyped donors of the cohort, an average of approximately 250,000 unique TCR beta nucleotide sequences were sequenced per donor, roughly a sixth of them non-productive.

Receptor amplification or capture employed the immunoSEQ multiplex PCR assay. The multiplex PCR relied on a mix of 60 forward primers for TCR Vbeta segments and 13 reverse primers for TCR Jbeta segments. The CDR3 region of rearranged TCR beta genes was amplified from genomic DNA with a multiplex PCR assay. The Illumina HiSeq System was used to sequence the amplified TCR beta libraries as 87-base-pair reads. In the original analysis: A later analysis tallied around 80 million unique TCR beta chains across the 700 or so repertoires, and around 10 million of those chains were shared by two or more donors. Raw reads were error-corrected and collapsed into unique sequences by a nearest-neighbor algorithm in which closely related sequences were merged to remove PCR and sequencing errors. V, D and J gene segments were assigned by aligning CDR3 sequences to IMGT reference sequences. For a sequence to be retained, a match of at least six nucleotides was required to both a V gene segment and a J gene segment. A rearrangement counted as productive if the CDR3 had no stop codons and remained in frame with V and J, and every other rearrangement counted as non-productive. Following IMGT convention, CDR3 was defined as the stretch from the second conserved V-encoded cysteine up to the conserved J-encoded phenylalanine. The earlier analysis of some 580 of the donors excluded any sequence lacking an unambiguous match to a single V gene segment. In an earlier analysis of some 590 of the donors, V segments were called functional above 56.7% productive rearrangements and were called segregating when the between-donor standard deviation exceeded 5%. A statistical classification framework was built for diagnosing cytomegalovirus status from the catalog of TCR beta chain sequences. In a later analysis, TCR nucleotide sequences were compared against IMGT/GENE-DB human TR gene sequences so that V and J genes could be assigned. Using the TCRdist pipeline, a later analysis assigned CDR3 sequences along with most-parsimonious VDJ recombination scenarios. In a later analysis, every TCR beta chain was defined by the combination of its CDR3 amino acid sequence and its V-gene family, and reads without a unique V-gene family were dropped. To address suspected cross-contamination and a sequencing artifact, a later analysis removed several hundred highly shared, low-generation-probability nucleotide sequences. For each public chain, a later analysis derived a clonal expansion index from normalized ranks of inferred template counts within each repertoire. Generation probabilities in a later analysis came from a VDJ recombination model fitted to out-of-frame rearrangements, and those results were checked against IGoR. Hypergeometric tests were used in a later analysis to score TCR-TCR, TCR-HLA and TCR-CMV co-occurrence, with a repertoire-size bias correction applied to the TCR pairs. In a later analysis, false discovery rates were estimated by permuting HLA or CMV assignments 20 times. In a later analysis, co-occurring TCRs were grouped with DBSCAN, and TCRdist sequence similarity was added when clustering was performed within HLA-allele-positive subsets. For co-occurrence clustering, repertoires with fewer than 30,000 or more than 120,000 public chains were excluded, along with five or six repertoires with anomalous nucleotide sharing. As stored in TCRdb, this immuneACCESS dataset retains in-frame rearrangements with V and J assigned. A fraction of the clones does not appear; measured against another copy, unresolved V genes explain less than half of the discrepancy, and the remainder lacks a known reason. Clonal size and the V and J genes are those of that table, whereas D and trimming came from the DNA. Across this sample there are about 140,000 clones, with 82% seen only once. The leading ten clones occupy approximately 1.5% of the sample.

What the work shows at the level of the full study, not this receptor alone: According to the authors, the approach could potentially be generalized to other disease states and immunological phenotypes. At a false discovery rate of 0.05, a later analysis linked roughly 17,000 TCR beta sequences to specific HLA alleles. This cohort had only TCR beta chains sequenced, and the lack of alpha or paired-chain data limited which features could be detected. According to a later genetic analysis, donors in an Asian-associated ancestry cluster had fewer N-insertions in productive TCRs than the roughly 670-donor mean. When HLA alleles, especially DR and DQ, strongly co-occurred, attributing TCR associations to individual alleles was difficult. CMV serostatus was the only immune exposure information available for the cohort. A group of highly shared sequence variants was considered likely to be a technical artifact of the sequencing pipeline. Several of the top co-occurrence clusters appeared to be linked to parvovirus B19, influenza, CMV and Epstein-Barr virus, according to a later analysis. A further reported finding was that TCR beta sequences accurately predicted the HLA-A and HLA-B alleles for most subjects in the first cohort. Correlated functional status among segregating V segments might be attributable to linkage disequilibrium, but an unknown experimental factor could not be ruled out. Some IMGT-functional V segments, including TRBV6-2 and TRBV6-3, could not be distinguished by the 87-base-pair reads and were therefore excluded. In a later analysis, the rate of TCR association differed among HLA loci, with DRB1 alleles having the most associated TCRs and HLA-C alleles having the fewest. Sequencing depth was assumed to be roughly uniform across donors in the presence/absence analyses, though that assumption may not hold. Most TCR sequences were seen in very few donors, while some public TCRs were found in many individuals. The study gave a list of 150 to 200 TCR beta chains associated with cytomegalovirus. In both the original and validation cohorts, the classifier was reported to diagnose cytomegalovirus status with high specificity and sensitivity. Because HLA typing was missing for some donors at each locus, association tests included only the typed subset. Compared with equally common non-associated chains, HLA-associated TCR beta chains in a later analysis were more clonally expanded and had lower generation probabilities. Most CMV-associated TCR beta chains appeared to be HLA-restricted in a later analysis, and the HLA associations seemed to be driven largely by CMV exposure. Seventeen rarely observed V segments, including chromosome 9 orphons, were excluded from the earlier analysis of approximately 500 of the donors because counts were too low. In a later genetic analysis, a missense DCLRE1C variant was associated with V-gene and J-gene trimming of TCR beta chains, and the association was replicated in an independent cohort. A few of the identified cytomegalovirus-associated TCR beta chains were confirmed in vitro to be specific for cytomegalovirus antigens. In an earlier analysis of about 600 of the donors, most TCR beta V segments appeared in productive rearrangements about 87% or about 30% of the time, broadly matching IMGT annotations.

The cohort consisted of 666 healthy bone marrow donors. Cohort members were all nominally healthy when sampled, although unrecorded immune exposures were likely present. The donor tested CMV seropositive, placing the donor among the 250 to 300 seropositive members of the cohort. Every donor gave a peripheral blood sample, and the peripheral blood mononuclear cells from that sample were used for TCR beta sequencing. The Qiagen DNeasy Blood Extraction Kit was used to extract genomic DNA from the blood cell samples. Trimming at the junction amounts to 4 bases on V and 5 bases on J, and the germline ends lie 9 bases apart. Including the terminal cysteine and phenylalanine, the CDR3 comprises 13 residues. Only the CDR3 part of the read is kept: 39 bases, read in frame from the first base. CDR1 and CDR2 are drawn from the germline V gene (reference sequence): LNHDA, SQIVND.

The chain employs TRBV19 and TRBJ1-5; the D segment could be TRBD1, given 6 matching bases. Sequencing was carried out using PBMCs. The TCR sequence derives from a man between 25 and 39 years old in good health and CMV-seropositive. The CDR3: CASSTQGDQPQHF. At the DNA level, the sequence is TGTGCCAGTAGTACACAGGGAGATCAGCCCCAGCATTTT.